This TCR beta chain was captured in a study of blood T cell repertoires in COVID-19. Trimming took 6 bases from V and 8 from J; bases not matched to a gene: 7. This CDR3 contains 13 residues. Germline CDR1 MNHEY, CDR2 SVGAGI. Here immunoSEQ multiplex PCR was the method, and the copy in TCRdb shows in-frame clones only, minus some. The sample yields about 120,000 clones, around 81% seen once. This TCR derives from a man aged 70-80 years with acute or convalescent COVID-19. Material: peripheral blood. The rearrangement links TRBV6-5 to TRBJ2-1, with TRBD1 matching over 7 bases. In DNA form, the CDR3 reads TGTGCCAGCAGAAAGACAGGGTTCCATGAGCAGTTCTTC. Its protein product is CASRKTGFHEQFF.